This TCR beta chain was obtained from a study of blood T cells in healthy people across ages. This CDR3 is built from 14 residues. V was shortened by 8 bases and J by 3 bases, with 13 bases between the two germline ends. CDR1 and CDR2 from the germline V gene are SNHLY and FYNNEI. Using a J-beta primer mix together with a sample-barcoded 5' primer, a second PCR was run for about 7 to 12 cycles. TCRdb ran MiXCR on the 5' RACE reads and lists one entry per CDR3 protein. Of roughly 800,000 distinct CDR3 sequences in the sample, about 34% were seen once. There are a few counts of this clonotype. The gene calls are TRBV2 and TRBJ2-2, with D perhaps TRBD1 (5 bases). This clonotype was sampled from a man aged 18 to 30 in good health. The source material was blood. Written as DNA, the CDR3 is TGTGCCAGCGAATGGGAAGGGGACACCGGGGAGCTGTTTTTT. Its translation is CASEWEGDTGELFF.